A selection of T cell receptor beta chains follows, all from one sample in a study of T cell responses to AZD1222 COVID-19 vaccine. The table came from immunoSEQ multiplex PCR; TCRdb's copy has only in-frame clones and leaves some out. The table shows 150,000 to 180,000 clones, with about 87% occurring only once. The input for sequencing was peripheral blood, taken on day 0 of AZD1222 vaccination. These receptors originate from an adult in good health. CDR3s leave out the opening cysteine and the closing phenylalanine or tryptophan. Each record gives: V gene, J gene, CDR3 protein.

TRBV7-9	TRBJ2-2	ASSLEIQGTGELF
TRBV15	TRBJ2-7	ATSKLRGEASSYEQY
TRBV19	TRBJ1-1	ASSRAGVDTEAF
TRBV7-3	TRBJ2-2	ASSSDSRRTGELF
TRBV4-3	TRBJ1-1	ASSQESGGNFEAF
TRBV12-3/TRBV12-4	TRBJ1-2	ASSPGQTGYT
TRBV7-9	TRBJ2-7	ASSLASGAPGEQY
TRBV29-1	TRBJ2-7	SVVSVLTYEQY
TRBV5-4	TRBJ2-2	ASRVGGVYTGELF
TRBV5-8	TRBJ1-5	ASSYDRGLPQPQH
TRBV7-2	TRBJ1-5	TSSLYARDPNQPQH
TRBV6-1	TRBJ1-5	ASSEREYSNQPQH
TRBV11-3	TRBJ2-7	ASSFFGGCIHDEQY
TRBV19	TRBJ2-7	ASSIDLSGREQY
TRBV6-2/TRBV6-3	TRBJ2-3	ASSYFGRGGDTQY
TRBV25-1	TRBJ2-1	ASTKTQRGIDEQF
TRBV5-4	TRBJ2-2	ASSYPGQGSNTGELF
TRBV7-2	TRBJ2-1	ASSGDRGSYNEQF
TRBV5-1	TRBJ2-7	ASSLVLDPGEQY
TRBV18	TRBJ1-1	ASSPTGYEAF
TRBV12-3/TRBV12-4	TRBJ2-7	ASSQDKEQY
TRBV11-2	TRBJ1-1	ASSLSDITEAF
TRBV3-1/TRBV3-2	TRBJ1-1	ASSQGRIEAF